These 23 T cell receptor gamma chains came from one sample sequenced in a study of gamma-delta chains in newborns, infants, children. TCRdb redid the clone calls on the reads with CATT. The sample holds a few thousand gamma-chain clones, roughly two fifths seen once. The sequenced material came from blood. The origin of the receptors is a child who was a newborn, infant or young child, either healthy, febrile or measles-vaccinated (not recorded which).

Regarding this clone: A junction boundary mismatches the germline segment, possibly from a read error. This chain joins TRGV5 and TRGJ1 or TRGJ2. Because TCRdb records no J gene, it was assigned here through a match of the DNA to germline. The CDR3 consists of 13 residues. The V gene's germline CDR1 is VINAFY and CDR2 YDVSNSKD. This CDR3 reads CATRDRPRYKKLF. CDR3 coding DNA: TGTGCCACCCGGGACAGGCCAAGGTATAAGAAACTCTTT.

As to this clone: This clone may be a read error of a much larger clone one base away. This chain's CDR3 is CATWDDVYYKKLF. In nucleotides, the CDR3 is TGCGCCACCTGGGATGACGTCTATTATAAGAAACTCTTT. The chain carries TRGV4 and TRGJ1 or TRGJ2. The J gene, missing from TCRdb, was assigned here through DNA to germline matching. In germline, CDR1 is EGSTGY, CDR2 YDSYTSSV. This CDR3 contains 13 residues.

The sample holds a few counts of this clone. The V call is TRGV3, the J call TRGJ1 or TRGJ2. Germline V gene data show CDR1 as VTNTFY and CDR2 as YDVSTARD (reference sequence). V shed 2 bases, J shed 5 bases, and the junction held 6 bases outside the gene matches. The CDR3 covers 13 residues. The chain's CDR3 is CATWDTPNYKKLF. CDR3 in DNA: TGTGCCACCTGGGACACTCCAAATTATAAGAAACTCTTT.

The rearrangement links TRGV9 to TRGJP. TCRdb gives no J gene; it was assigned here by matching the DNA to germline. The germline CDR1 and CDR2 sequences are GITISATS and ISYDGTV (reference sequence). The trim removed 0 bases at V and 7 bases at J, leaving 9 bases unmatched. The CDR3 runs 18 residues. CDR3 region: CALWEVRVGELGKKIKVF. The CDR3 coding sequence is TGTGCCTTGTGGGAGGTGCGAGTCGGGGAGTTGGGCAAAAAAATCAAGGTATTT.

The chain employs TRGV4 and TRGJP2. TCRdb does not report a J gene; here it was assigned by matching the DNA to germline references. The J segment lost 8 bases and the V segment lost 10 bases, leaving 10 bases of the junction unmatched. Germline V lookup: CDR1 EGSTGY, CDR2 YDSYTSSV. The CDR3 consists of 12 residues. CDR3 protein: CATWSGDWIKTF. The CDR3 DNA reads TGTGCCACTTGGTCGGGCGATTGGATCAAGACGTTT.

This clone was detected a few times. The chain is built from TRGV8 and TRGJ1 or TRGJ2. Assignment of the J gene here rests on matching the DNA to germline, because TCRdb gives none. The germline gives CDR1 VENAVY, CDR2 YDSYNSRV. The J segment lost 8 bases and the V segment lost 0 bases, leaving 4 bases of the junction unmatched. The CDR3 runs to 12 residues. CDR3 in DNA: TGTGCCACCTGGGATAGGCGGGATAAGAAACTCTTT. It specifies CATWDRRDKKLF.

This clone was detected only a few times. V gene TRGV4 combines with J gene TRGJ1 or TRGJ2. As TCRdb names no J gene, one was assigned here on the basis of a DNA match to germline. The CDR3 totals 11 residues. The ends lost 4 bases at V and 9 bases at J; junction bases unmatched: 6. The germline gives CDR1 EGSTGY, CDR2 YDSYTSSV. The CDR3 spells CATWEGIKKLF. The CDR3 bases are TGTGCCACCTGGGAGGGGATTAAGAAACTCTTT.

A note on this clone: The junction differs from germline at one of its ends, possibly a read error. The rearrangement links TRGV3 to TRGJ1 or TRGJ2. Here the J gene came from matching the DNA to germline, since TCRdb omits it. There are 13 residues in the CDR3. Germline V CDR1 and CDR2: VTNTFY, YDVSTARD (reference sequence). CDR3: CATWGRLDYKKLF. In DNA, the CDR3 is TGTGCCACCTGGGGCAGGCTTGATTATAAGAAACTCTTT.

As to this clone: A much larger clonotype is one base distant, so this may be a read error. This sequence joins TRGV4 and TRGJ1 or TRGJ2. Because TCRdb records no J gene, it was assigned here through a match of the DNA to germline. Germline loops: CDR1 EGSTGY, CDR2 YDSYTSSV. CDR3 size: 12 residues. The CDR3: CANWDGPYKKLF. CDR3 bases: TGTGCCAACTGGGATGGGCCTTATAAGAAACTCTTT.

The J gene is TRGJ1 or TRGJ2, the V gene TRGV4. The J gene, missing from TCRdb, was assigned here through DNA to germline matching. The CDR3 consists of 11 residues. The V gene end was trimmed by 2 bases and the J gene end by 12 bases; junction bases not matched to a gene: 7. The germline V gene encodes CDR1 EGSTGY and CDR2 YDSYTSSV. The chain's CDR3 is CATWDDGRKLF. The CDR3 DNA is TGTGCCACCTGGGATGACGGGAGGAAACTCTTT.

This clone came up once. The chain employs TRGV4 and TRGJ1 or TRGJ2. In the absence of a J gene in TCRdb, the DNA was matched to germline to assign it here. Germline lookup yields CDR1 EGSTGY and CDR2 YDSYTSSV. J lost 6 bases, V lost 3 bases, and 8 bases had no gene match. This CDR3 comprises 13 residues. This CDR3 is CATWDRGSYKKLF. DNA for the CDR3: TGTGCCACCTGGGATAGAGGGAGTTATAAGAAACTCTTT.

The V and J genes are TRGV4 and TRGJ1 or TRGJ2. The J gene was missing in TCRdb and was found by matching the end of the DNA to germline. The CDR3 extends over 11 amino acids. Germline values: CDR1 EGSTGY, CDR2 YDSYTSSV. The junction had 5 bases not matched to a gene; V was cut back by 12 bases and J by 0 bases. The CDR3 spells CAGANYYKKLF. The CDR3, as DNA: TGTGCCGGGGCGAATTATTATAAGAAACTCTTT.

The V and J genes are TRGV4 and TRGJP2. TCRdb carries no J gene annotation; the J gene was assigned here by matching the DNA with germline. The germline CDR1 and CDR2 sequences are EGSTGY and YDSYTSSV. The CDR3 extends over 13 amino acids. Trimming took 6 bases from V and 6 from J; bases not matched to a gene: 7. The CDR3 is CATWPVGDWIKTF. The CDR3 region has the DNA TGTGCCACCTGGCCCGTAGGTGATTGGATCAAGACGTTT.

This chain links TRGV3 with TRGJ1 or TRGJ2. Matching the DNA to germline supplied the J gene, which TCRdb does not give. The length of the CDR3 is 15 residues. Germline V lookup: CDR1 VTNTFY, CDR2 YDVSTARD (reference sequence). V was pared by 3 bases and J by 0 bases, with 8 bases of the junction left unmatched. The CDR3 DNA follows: TGTGCCACCTGGGACGGGAGAATGAATTATTATAAGAAACTCTTT. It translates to CATWDGRMNYYKKLF.

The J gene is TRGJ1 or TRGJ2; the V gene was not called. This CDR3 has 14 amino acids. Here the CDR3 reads CATWSPSPYYKKLF. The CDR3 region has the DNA TGCGCCACCTGGTCTCCGAGCCCATATTATAAGAAACTCTTT.

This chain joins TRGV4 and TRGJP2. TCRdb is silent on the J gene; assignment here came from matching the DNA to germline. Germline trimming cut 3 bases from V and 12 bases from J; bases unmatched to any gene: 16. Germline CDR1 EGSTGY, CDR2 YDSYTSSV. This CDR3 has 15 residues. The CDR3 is CATWDRRGRDRIKTF. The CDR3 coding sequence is TGTGCCACCTGGGATAGGCGGGGTAGGGATCGGATCAAGACGTTT.

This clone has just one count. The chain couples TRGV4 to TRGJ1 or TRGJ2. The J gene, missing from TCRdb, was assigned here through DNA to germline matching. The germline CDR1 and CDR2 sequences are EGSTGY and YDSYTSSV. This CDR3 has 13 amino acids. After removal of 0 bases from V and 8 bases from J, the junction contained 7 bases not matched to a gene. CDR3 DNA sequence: TGTGCCACCTGGGATGGGCGGGGTGATAAGAAACTCTTT. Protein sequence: CATWDGRGDKKLF.

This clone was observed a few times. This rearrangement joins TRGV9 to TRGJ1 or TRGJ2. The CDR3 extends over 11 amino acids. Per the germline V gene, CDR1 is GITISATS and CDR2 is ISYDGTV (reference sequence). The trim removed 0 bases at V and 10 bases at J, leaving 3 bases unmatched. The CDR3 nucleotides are TGTGCCTTGTGGGAGGTGCGGAAGAAACTCTTT. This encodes CALWEVRKKLF.

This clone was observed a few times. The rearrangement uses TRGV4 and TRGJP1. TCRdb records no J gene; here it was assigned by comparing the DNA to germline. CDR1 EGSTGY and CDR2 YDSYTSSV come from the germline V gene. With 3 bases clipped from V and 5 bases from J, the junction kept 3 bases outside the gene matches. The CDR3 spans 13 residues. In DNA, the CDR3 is TGTGCCACCTGGGATCGGACTGGTTGGTTCAAGATATTT. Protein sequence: CATWDRTGWFKIF.

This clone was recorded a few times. The CDR3 DNA is TGTGCCACCTGGGATGGGCTTCTTGATTATAAGAAACTCTTT. Amino acids: CATWDGLLDYKKLF. V usage is TRGV4 and J usage is TRGJ1 or TRGJ2. Since TCRdb gives no J gene, matching the DNA to germline was used here to assign it. V shed 0 bases and J 5 bases; nucleotides not matched to a gene: 7. This CDR3 spans 14 amino acids. Germline V CDR1 and CDR2: EGSTGY, YDSYTSSV.

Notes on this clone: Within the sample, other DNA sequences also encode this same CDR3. As DNA, the CDR3 is TGTGCCACCTGGGACAGAGGGTATTATAAGAAACTCTTT. Translated: CATWDRGYYKKLF. The gene calls are TRGV3 and TRGJ1 or TRGJ2. TCRdb leaves out the J gene; it was filled in here by matching the DNA to germline. The V gene's germline CDR1 is VTNTFY and CDR2 YDVSTARD (reference sequence). The CDR3 spans 13 residues. J lost 4 bases, V lost 1 base, and 4 bases had no gene match.

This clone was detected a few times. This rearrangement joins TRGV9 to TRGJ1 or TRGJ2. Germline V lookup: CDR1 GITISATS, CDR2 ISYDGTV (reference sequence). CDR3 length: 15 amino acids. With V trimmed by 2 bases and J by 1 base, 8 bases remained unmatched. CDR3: CALWEGPENYYKKLF. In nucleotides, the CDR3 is TGTGCCTTGTGGGAGGGACCGGAAAATTATTATAAGAAACTCTTT.

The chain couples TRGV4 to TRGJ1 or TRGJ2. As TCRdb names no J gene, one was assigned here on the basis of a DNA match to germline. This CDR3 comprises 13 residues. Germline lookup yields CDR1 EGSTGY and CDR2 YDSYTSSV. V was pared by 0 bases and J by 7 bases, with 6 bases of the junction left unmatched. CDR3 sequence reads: CATWDGHRYKKLF. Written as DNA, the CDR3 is TGTGCCACCTGGGATGGGCATCGGTATAAGAAACTCTTT.